These T cell receptor beta chains were read from a single sample in a study of CD8 T cells in ankylosing spondylitis. TCRdb recomputed calls from the 5' RACE reads with MiXCR, one row per CDR3 protein. The sample shows roughly 450,000 distinct CDR3 sequences, roughly 26% of them seen only once. The sequencing input was blood, either unsorted or a sorted T cell fraction (not recorded which). Every receptor here comes from a male donor with ankylosing spondylitis. The CDR3 runs from the conserved cysteine through the conserved F or W. Fields, in order: D gene, J gene, clone size, V gene, CDR3 protein, CDR3 DNA. D genes are given only for firm matches. The size entry is marked missing in some rows and otherwise reads once, few, many or a size class.

- | TRBJ2-2 | - | TRBV29-1 | CSVDLGHSANTGELFF | TGCAGCGTTGATCTCGGACATAGCGCGAACACCGGGGAGCTGTTTTTT
- | TRBJ1-2 | - | TRBV10-3 | CAIHAGDRLYGYTF | TGTGCCATCCACGCGGGTGACCGCTTATATGGCTACACCTTC
- | TRBJ1-2 | - | TRBV7-2 | CASTSSTPGLYGYTF | TGTGCCAGCACCTCCTCGACCCCCGGCCTCTATGGCTACACCTTC
TRBD1 | TRBJ1-1 | few | TRBV5-1 | CASSRDSLNTEAFF | TGCGCCAGCAGCAGGGACAGCCTGAACACTGAAGCTTTCTTT
- | TRBJ1-2 | - | TRBV6-1 | CASSPLSAYGYTF | TGTGCCAGCAGCCCCCTCTCCGCTTATGGCTACACCTTC
- | TRBJ2-5 | - | TRBV10-1 | CASSESGGPSQETQYF | TGCGCCAGCAGTGAGTCTGGCGGGCCTAGCCAAGAGACCCAGTACTTC
TRBD2 | TRBJ2-5 | - | TRBV6-1 | CASSGLAARETQYF | TGTGCCAGTTCGGGACTAGCGGCAAGGGAGACCCAGTACTTC
- | TRBJ1-5 | many | TRBV12-3/TRBV12-4 | CASSGVHSNQPQHF | TGTGCCAGCAGTGGGGTACATAGCAATCAGCCCCAGCATTTT
- | TRBJ1-1 | few | TRBV5-1 | CASSGTGIADTEAFF | TGCGCCAGCAGCGGCACAGGGATCGCGGACACTGAAGCTTTCTTT
- | TRBJ2-7 | - | TRBV29-1 | CSVGPRGSPYEQYF | TGCAGCGTTGGCCCCCGGGGGTCTCCCTACGAGCAGTACTTC
TRBD2 | TRBJ2-1 | few | TRBV7-2 | CASSFFSGISYNEQFF | TGTGCCAGCAGCTTTTTTAGCGGGATCTCCTACAATGAGCAGTTCTTC
TRBD1 | TRBJ1-1 | once | TRBV6-1 | CARNSSRGRVTEAFF | TGTGCCAGGAATTCTAGCAGGGGGCGCGTCACTGAAGCTTTCTTT
- | TRBJ1-2 | - | TRBV10-2 | CASSDNSYGYTF | TGCGCCAGCAGTGATAACAGCTATGGCTACACCTTC
TRBD1 | TRBJ1-2 | - | TRBV29-1 | CSVRQGLYGYTF | TGCAGCGTTCGACAGGGCCTTTATGGCTACACCTTC
TRBD1 | TRBJ1-1 | - | TRBV5-6 | CASSSGTGAFTEAFF | TGTGCCAGCAGCTCGGGGACAGGGGCGTTCACTGAAGCTTTCTTT
- | TRBJ2-2 | few | TRBV3-1 | CASSQASVRTGELFF | TGTGCCAGCAGCCAGGCCTCAGTGCGCACCGGGGAGCTGTTTTTT
TRBD1 | TRBJ1-1 | few | TRBV7-9 | CASSLGTGLGNTEAFF | TGTGCCAGCAGCTTAGGGACAGGTCTGGGGAACACTGAAGCTTTCTTT
TRBD2 | TRBJ2-1 | - | TRBV7-2 | CASSLGIAGIVQFF | TGTGCCAGCAGCTTAGGGATAGCGGGAATCGTGCAGTTCTTC
TRBD2 | TRBJ2-2 | - | TRBV30 | CAWTTGGAGWIPGELFF | TGTGCCTGGACCACCGGGGGAGCGGGATGGATCCCCGGGGAGCTGTTTTTT
TRBD1 | TRBJ2-1 | - | TRBV29-1 | CSALGQSSSYNEQFF | TGCAGCGCCCTGGGACAGTCGAGCTCCTACAATGAGCAGTTCTTC
TRBD2 | TRBJ2-1 | - | TRBV5-1 | CASSSLTSANEQFF | TGCGCCAGCAGCTCTTTGACTAGCGCTAATGAGCAGTTCTTC
- | TRBJ2-3 | few | TRBV4-1 | CASSQNREDTQYF | TGCGCCAGCAGCCAAAACAGGGAGGATACGCAGTATTTT
- | TRBJ2-3 | few | TRBV20-1 | CSARDGGSTQYF | TGCAGTGCTAGAGATGGGGGATCTACGCAGTATTTT
TRBD1 | TRBJ2-1 | few | TRBV5-1 | CASRWGTGTYNEQFF | TGCGCCAGCAGGTGGGGGACAGGCACCTACAATGAGCAGTTCTTC
- | TRBJ2-3 | few | TRBV3-1 | CASSQERGDTQYF | TGTGCCAGCAGCCAAGAGCGGGGAGATACGCAGTATTTT
- | TRBJ1-6 | - | TRBV6-1 | CASFSDRRWQRNSPLHF | TGTGCCAGCTTCTCCGATCGAAGGTGGCAGAGGAATTCACCCCTCCACTTT
TRBD1 | TRBJ1-4 | - | TRBV29-1 | CSVEKGAGEKLFF | TGCAGCGTTGAAAAGGGGGCGGGAGAAAAACTGTTTTTT
TRBD2 | TRBJ2-1 | many | TRBV5-1 | CASSLYNAGVGDEQFF | TGCGCCAGCAGCTTGTACAATGCGGGAGTCGGGGATGAGCAGTTCTTC
TRBD2 | TRBJ2-1 | - | TRBV11-2 | CASSPRTSGRAIFNEQFF | TGTGCCAGCAGCCCGCGGACTAGCGGGAGGGCTATCTTCAATGAGCAGTTCTTC
- | TRBJ1-5 | - | TRBV10-3 | CAIGKDNNQPQHF | TGTGCCATCGGGAAAGACAACAATCAGCCCCAGCATTTT
- | TRBJ2-5 | few | TRBV7-8 | CASSLGYRSRTQYF | TGTGCCAGCAGCTTAGGATATAGGAGTAGGACCCAGTACTTC
- | TRBJ2-7 | few | TRBV30 | CAWSGQIYEQYF | TGTGCCTGGAGCGGACAAATCTACGAGCAGTACTTC
- | TRBJ1-2 | - | TRBV20-1 | CSAGSFNYGYTF | TGCAGTGCTGGAAGTTTCAACTATGGCTACACCTTC
- | TRBJ2-5 | - | TRBV5-1 | CASKINQETQYF | TGCGCCAGCAAGATTAACCAAGAGACCCAGTACTTC
- | TRBJ2-7 | - | TRBV2 | CASTMTVISYEQYF | TGTGCCAGCACTATGACAGTCATCTCCTACGAGCAGTACTTC